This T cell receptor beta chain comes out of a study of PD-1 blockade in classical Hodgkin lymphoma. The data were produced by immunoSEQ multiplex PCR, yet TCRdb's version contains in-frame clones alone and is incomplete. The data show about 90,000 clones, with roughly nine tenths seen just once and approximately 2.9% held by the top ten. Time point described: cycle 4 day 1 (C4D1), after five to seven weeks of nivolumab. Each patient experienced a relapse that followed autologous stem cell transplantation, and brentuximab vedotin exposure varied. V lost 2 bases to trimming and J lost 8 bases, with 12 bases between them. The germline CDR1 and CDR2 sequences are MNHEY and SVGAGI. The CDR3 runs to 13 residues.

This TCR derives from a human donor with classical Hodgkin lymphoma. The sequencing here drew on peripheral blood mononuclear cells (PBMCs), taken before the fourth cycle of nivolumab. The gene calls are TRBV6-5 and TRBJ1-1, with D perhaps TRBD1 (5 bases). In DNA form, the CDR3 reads TGTGCCAGCAGTTACGGGCAGGGCAGGGAAGCTTTCTTT. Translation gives CASSYGQGREAFF.